This record covers a single TCR beta chain. Methods used by the authors: Nucleated cell number was recorded as an estimate derived from reference gene primer amplification. Repertoires were generated with immunoSEQ multiplex PCR, while TCRdb's copy carries only in-frame clones and drops some. V and J calls and clone size are as listed in that table; D and trimming were resolved from the DNA. The sample consists of about 150,000 clones, about 90% of them appearing once. This entry comes from a study of blood T cell repertoires in COVID-19. Study background: T cells, B-cell-depleted T cells, or PBMCs provided the cDNA or gDNA that served as material.

CDR3 size: 13 residues. V was cut by 8 bases and J by 6 bases, with 13 bases left in between. CDR1 is SGHTA and CDR2 is FQGNSA in the germline V gene. The sequence came from a man aged 45-65 years with acute or convalescent COVID-19. Sequencing was carried out using peripheral blood. This chain uses TRBV7-2 with TRBJ2-2, with D maybe TRBD2 (5 bases). Here the CDR3 DNA reads TGTGCCAGCTCATCGGACTTTGCCGGGGAGCTGTTTTTT. This sequence encodes CASSSDFAGELFF.